This TCR beta chain emerged from a study of CD8 T cells in ankylosing spondylitis (dated by TCRdb to the late 2010s). Study-wide context: The study profiled T cell receptor beta repertoires in healthy donors and ankylosing spondylitis patients to find disease-linked TCR variants. Peripheral blood samples were taken, and synovial fluid was additionally collected from ankylosing spondylitis patients. The full study cohort was made up of 20 to 25 ankylosing spondylitis patients and about a hundred healthy donors. Findings and caveats that apply to the study as a whole: Blood from ankylosing spondylitis patients appeared to be characterized by a TCR beta motif made up of several highly homologous amino acid variants. The disease-linked clones were reported as significantly enriched in matched synovial fluid samples from ankylosing spondylitis patients. The disease-linked clones showed a CD8+ phenotype and occurred at relatively low frequencies in peripheral blood. Some motif variants had previously been reported in the synovial fluid and blood of reactive arthritis patients, which suggests shared mechanisms of disease initiation.

This clonotype was recorded many times. What antigen it recognizes has not been identified. Base quality data are lacking; no much larger clone is found one base away. Instrument used: Illumina HiSeq 2500. Quantitative 5'-RACE with molecular barcodes was the method used to prepare the TCR beta libraries. In the paper's pipeline: Disease-linked TCR variants were identified with a new computational method built on a probabilistic model of VDJ rearrangement. Through fastp at Q25 and MiXCR, TCRdb rebuilt clones from the public reads, retaining in-frame beta chains. Records with the same CDR3 protein are collapsed into one entry carrying the most frequent genes and DNA. The V and J calls were determined by TCRdb, not by the authors. The sample contains around 770,000 distinct CDR3 sequences, under 20% of them found a single time. Roughly a fifth of the sample rests with the top ten. The CDR3 spans 14 residues, from the cysteine through the phenylalanine. The entry retains the CDR3 DNA only, 42 bases that are in frame from base 1. V is reduced by 6 bases and J by 6 bases, leaving a spacing of 15 bases between them. Sequences DFQATT (CDR1) and SNEGSKA (CDR2) are obtained from the germline V gene (reference sequence).

The sample was blood, either unsorted or a sorted T cell fraction (not recorded which). The TCR originated in a male donor with ankylosing spondylitis. This chain joins TRBV20-1 to TRBJ1-6; tentative D gene TRBD1, with 6 bases matching. DNA sequence: TGCAGTGCGACCCCGGGGGGCGTTAATTCACCCCTCCACTTT. Its protein reads: CSATPGGVNSPLHF.